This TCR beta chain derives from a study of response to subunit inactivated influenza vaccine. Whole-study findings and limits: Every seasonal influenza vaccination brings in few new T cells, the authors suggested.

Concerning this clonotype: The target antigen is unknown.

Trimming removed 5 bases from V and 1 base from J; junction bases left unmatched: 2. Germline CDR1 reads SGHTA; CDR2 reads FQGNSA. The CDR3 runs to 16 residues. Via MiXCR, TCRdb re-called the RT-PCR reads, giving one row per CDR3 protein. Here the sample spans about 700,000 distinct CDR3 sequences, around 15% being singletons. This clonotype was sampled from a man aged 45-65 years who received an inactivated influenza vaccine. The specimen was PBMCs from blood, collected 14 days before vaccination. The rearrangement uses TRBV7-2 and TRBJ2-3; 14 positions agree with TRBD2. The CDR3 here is CASSMGLAGGTDTQYF. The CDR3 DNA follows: TGTGCCAGCAGCATGGGACTAGCGGGAGGCACAGATACGCAGTATTTT.